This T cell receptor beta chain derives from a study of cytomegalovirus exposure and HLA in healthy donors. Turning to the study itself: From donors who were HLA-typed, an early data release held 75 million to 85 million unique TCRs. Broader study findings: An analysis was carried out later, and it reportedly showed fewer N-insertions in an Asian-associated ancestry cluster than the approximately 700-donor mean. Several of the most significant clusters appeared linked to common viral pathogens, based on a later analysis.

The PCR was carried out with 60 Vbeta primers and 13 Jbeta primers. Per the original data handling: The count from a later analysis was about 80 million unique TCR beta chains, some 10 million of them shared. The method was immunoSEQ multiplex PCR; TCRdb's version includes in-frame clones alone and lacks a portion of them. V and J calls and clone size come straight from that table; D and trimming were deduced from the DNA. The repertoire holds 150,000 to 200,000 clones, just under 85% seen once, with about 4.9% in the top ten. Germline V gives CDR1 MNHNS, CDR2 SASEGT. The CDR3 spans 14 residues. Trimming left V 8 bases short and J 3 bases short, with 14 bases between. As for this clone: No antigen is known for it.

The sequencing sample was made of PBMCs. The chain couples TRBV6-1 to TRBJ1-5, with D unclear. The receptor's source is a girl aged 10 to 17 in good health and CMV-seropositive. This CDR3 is CASAPRRDNQPQHF. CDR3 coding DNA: TGTGCCAGCGCGCCCCGGAGGGACAATCAGCCCCAGCATTTT.